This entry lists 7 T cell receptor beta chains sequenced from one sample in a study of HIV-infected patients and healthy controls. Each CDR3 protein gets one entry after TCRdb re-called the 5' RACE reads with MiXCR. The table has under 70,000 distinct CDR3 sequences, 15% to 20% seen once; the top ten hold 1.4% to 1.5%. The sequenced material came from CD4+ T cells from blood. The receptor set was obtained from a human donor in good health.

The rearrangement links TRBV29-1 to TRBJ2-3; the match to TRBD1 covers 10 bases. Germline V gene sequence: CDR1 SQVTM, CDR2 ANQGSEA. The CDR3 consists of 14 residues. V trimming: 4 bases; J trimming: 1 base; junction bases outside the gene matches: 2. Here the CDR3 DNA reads TGCAGCGTTGCCGGACAGGGGGGCACAGATACGCAGTATTTT. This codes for CSVAGQGGTDTQYF.

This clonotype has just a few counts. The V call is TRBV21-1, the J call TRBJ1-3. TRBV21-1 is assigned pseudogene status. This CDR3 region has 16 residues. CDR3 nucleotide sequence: TGTGCCAGCAGCAACCTAGCGGGACATCCTGGAAACACCATATATTTT. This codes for CASSNLAGHPGNTIYF.

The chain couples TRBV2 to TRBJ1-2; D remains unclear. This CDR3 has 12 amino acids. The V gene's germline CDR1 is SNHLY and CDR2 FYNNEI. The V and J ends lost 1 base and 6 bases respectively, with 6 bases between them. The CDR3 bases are TGTGCCAGCAGTGAAGAGCGGCATGGCTACACCTTC. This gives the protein CASSEERHGYTF.

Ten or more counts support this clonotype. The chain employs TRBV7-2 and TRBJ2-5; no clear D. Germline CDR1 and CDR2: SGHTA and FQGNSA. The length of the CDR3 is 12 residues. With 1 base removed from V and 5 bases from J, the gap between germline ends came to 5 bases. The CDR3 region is CASSLEAETQYF. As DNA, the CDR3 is TGTGCCAGCAGCTTAGAGGCCGAGACCCAGTACTTC.

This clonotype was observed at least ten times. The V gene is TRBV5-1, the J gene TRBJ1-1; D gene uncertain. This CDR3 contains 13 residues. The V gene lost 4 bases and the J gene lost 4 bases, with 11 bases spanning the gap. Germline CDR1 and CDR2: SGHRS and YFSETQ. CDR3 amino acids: CASSHPGATEAFF. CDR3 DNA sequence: TGCGCCAGCAGCCATCCAGGCGCCACTGAAGCTTTCTTT.

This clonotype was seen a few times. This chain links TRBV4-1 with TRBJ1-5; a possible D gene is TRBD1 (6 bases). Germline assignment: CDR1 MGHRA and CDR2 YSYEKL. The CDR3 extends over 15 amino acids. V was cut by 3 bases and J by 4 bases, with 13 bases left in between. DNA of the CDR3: TGCGCCAGCAGCCAGACCGGGACAAATAATCAGCCCCAGCATTTT. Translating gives CASSQTGTNNQPQHF.

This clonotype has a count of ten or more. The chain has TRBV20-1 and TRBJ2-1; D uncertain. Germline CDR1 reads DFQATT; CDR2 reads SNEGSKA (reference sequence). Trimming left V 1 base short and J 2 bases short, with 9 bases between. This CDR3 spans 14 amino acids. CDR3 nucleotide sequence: TGCAGTGCTAGAGGGCAGGCCGCCTACAATGAGCAGTTCTTC. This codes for CSARGQAAYNEQFF.